A selection of T cell receptor beta chains follows, all from one sample in a study of cytomegalovirus exposure and HLA in healthy donors. Assay: immunoSEQ multiplex PCR; the TCRdb copy retains only in-frame clones and omits some. The sample records 90,000 to 150,000 clones, approximately 78% being singletons. Sequencing was done on a sample of PBMCs. These receptors all stem from a woman between 40 and 50 years old in good health and CMV-seropositive. CDR3s include the opening cysteine and the closing phenylalanine or tryptophan. Fields, in order: V gene, J gene, D gene, CDR3 length, clone size, CDR3 protein, CDR3 DNA. A D gene is named only where the DNA matches it firmly. Clone sizes are given selectively: once, few, many, or a class where the clone is expanded.

v_call: TRBV4-1
j_call: TRBJ2-1
d_call: .
cdr3_length: 14
clone_size: many
cdr3_aa: CASSLEARYNEQFF
cdr3_nt: TGCGCCAGCAGCCTTGAGGCTAGGTACAATGAGCAGTTCTTC

v_call: TRBV7-2
j_call: TRBJ2-7
d_call: TRBD2
cdr3_length: 15
clone_size: .
cdr3_aa: CASSLAAGGSYEQYF
cdr3_nt: TGTGCCAGCAGCTTAGCTGCGGGGGGCAGCTACGAGCAGTACTTC

v_call: TRBV5-1
j_call: TRBJ1-1
d_call: TRBD1
cdr3_length: 15
clone_size: .
cdr3_aa: CASSPTGGLDTEAFF
cdr3_nt: TGCGCCAGCAGCCCGACAGGGGGCTTGGACACTGAAGCTTTCTTT

v_call: TRBV5-1
j_call: TRBJ1-1
d_call: .
cdr3_length: 14
clone_size: few
cdr3_aa: CASSFREQNTEAFF
cdr3_nt: TGCGCCAGCAGCTTCAGGGAACAGAACACTGAAGCTTTCTTT

v_call: TRBV10-3
j_call: TRBJ2-3
d_call: TRBD2
cdr3_length: 14
clone_size: once
cdr3_aa: CAISEGAGTDTQYF
cdr3_nt: TGTGCCATCAGTGAAGGAGCGGGGACAGATACGCAGTATTTT

v_call: TRBV5-4
j_call: TRBJ2-7
d_call: .
cdr3_length: 14
clone_size: .
cdr3_aa: CASSGMGASDEQYF
cdr3_nt: TGTGCCAGCAGCGGGATGGGGGCAAGCGACGAGCAGTACTTC

v_call: TRBV20-1
j_call: TRBJ2-7
d_call: .
cdr3_length: 11
clone_size: .
cdr3_aa: CSASSHREQYF
cdr3_nt: TGCAGTGCTAGCTCTCACAGAGAGCAGTACTTC

v_call: TRBV6-5
j_call: TRBJ1-2
d_call: .
cdr3_length: 12
clone_size: .
cdr3_aa: CASTDSIYGYTF
cdr3_nt: TGTGCCAGCACGGACTCAATTTATGGCTACACCTTC

v_call: TRBV7-2
j_call: TRBJ2-5
d_call: TRBD1
cdr3_length: 15
clone_size: .
cdr3_aa: CASSPGQGNQETQYF
cdr3_nt: TGTGCCAGCAGCCCCGGACAGGGAAACCAAGAGACCCAGTACTTC

v_call: TRBV14
j_call: TRBJ2-1
d_call: .
cdr3_length: 13
clone_size: .
cdr3_aa: CASSQGPAGEQFF
cdr3_nt: TGTGCCAGCAGCCAAGGGCCGGCGGGTGAGCAGTTCTTC